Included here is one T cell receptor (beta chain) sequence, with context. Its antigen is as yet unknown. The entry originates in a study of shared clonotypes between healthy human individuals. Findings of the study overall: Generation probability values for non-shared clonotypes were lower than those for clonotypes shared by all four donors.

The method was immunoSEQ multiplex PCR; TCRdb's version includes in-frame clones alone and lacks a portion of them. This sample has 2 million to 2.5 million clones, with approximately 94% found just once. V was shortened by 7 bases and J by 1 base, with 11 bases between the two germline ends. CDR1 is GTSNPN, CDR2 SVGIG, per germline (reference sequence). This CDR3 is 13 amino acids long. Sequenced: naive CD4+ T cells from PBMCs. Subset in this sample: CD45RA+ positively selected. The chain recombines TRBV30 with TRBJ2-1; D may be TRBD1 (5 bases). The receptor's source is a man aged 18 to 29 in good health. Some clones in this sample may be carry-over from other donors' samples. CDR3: CASDTGSYNEQFF. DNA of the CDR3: TGTGCCTCCGACACAGGATCCTACAATGAGCAGTTCTTC.